The next 19 T cell receptor beta chains were all read from a single sample in a study of blood T cell repertoires in COVID-19. Generated by immunoSEQ multiplex PCR, the TCRdb table keeps only in-frame clones and is missing some. In the table there are some 330,000 clones, more than 75% of which are singletons. Sequencing input: PBMCs or T cells enriched from blood (not recorded which). All receptors come from a man aged 30 to 45 who had recovered from COVID-19.

The chain uses TRBV2 and TRBJ1-2; 9 bases match TRBD1. The CDR3 runs to 14 residues. V lost 6 bases to trimming and J lost 4 bases; unmatched junction nucleotides: 6. CDR1 is SNHLY and CDR2 is FYNNEI in the germline V gene. The CDR3 sequence is CASRPRQGVYGYTF. The CDR3 region has the DNA TGTGCCAGCAGGCCTAGACAGGGGGTCTATGGCTACACCTTC.

The genes are TRBV18 and TRBJ2-6; D not resolved. The germline V and J ends were trimmed by 2 bases and 0 bases, with 5 bases remaining between them. CDR1 is KGHSH and CDR2 is LQKENI in the germline V gene. This CDR3 region has 15 residues. The CDR3 coding sequence is TGTGCCAGCTCACCAGGCCGCTCTGGGGCCAACGTCCTGACTTTC. This codes for CASSPGRSGANVLTF.

This chain joins TRBV10-3 and TRBJ2-3; a weak D match, TRBD1 (5 bases). Trimming shortened V by 3 bases and J by 3 bases, and 10 bases separated the two germline ends. CDR3 size: 14 residues. Germline V gene lookup returns CDR1 ENHRY and CDR2 SYGVKD. As DNA, the CDR3 is TGTGCCATCAGTGACCCCAGGGAAACAGATACGCAGTATTTT. Its protein product is CAISDPRETDTQYF.

The chain joins TRBV18 to TRBJ1-5; D remains unclear. V lost 3 bases to trimming and J lost 5 bases, with 11 bases between them. Germline lookup yields CDR1 KGHSH and CDR2 LQKENI. The CDR3 length is 14 residues. The CDR3 nucleotides read TGTGCCAGCTCACCCGCAAACCGAGATCAGCCCCAGCATTTT. It codes for CASSPANRDQPQHF.

This clone was counted between two and nine times. This rearrangement joins TRBV4-2 to TRBJ1-3; D might be TRBD1 (5 bases). Trimming shortened V by 0 bases and J by 4 bases, and 13 bases separated the two germline ends. Germline V gives CDR1 LGHNA, CDR2 YNFKEQ. This CDR3 has 16 amino acids. The DNA for the CDR3 is TGTGCCAGCAGCCAAGATAGCGGGGCGGGGGGAAACACCATATATTTT. Residues: CASSQDSGAGGNTIYF.

The chain employs TRBV7-6 and TRBJ1-4, with D possibly being TRBD1 (5 bases). V was pared by 4 bases and J by 5 bases, with 14 bases between. The CDR3 consists of 15 residues. Looked up from germline, CDR1 is SGHVS and CDR2 is FNYEAQ. The CDR3 is CASSSRQNSNEKLFF. In nucleotides, the CDR3 is TGTGCCAGCAGCTCCCGACAGAATTCCAATGAAAAACTGTTTTTT.

This chain connects TRBV30 to TRBJ2-4, with D possibly matching TRBD1 (5 bases). Germline V gene sequence: CDR1 GTSNPN, CDR2 SVGIG (reference sequence). Trimming shortened V by 3 bases and J by 4 bases, and 13 bases separated the two germline ends. This CDR3 is 14 amino acids long. In DNA, the CDR3 is TGTGCCTGGAGCCTAGGGGCCTATAAAAACATTCAGTACTTC. Protein: CAWSLGAYKNIQYF.

This CDR3 reads CASSLLQDYGYTF. The CDR3 region has the DNA TGTGCCAGCAGCTTGTTGCAGGACTATGGCTACACCTTC. The chain uses TRBV5-6 and TRBJ1-2; D is unresolved. The germline V gene has CDR1 SGHDT and CDR2 YYEEEE. V was clipped by 1 base and J by 3 bases, with 7 bases between them. CDR3 size: 13 residues. The full variable domain, its missing parts supplied by reference TRBV5-6 and TRBJ1-2, is DAGVTQSPTHLIKTRGQQVTLRCSPKSGHDTVSWYQQALGQGPQFIFQYYEEEERQRGNFPDRFSGHQFPNYSSELNVNALLLGDSALYLCASSLLQDYGYTFGSGTRLTVV.

The chain uses TRBV2 and TRBJ2-4; D is perhaps TRBD1 (6 bases). The CDR3 is 14 amino acids. Germline lookup yields CDR1 SNHLY and CDR2 FYNNEI. The ends were cut back, 10 bases at V and 1 base at J, with 14 bases in the middle. The DNA for the CDR3 is TGTGCCACATCAGGGGATTTCGCCAAAAACATTCAGTACTTC. This gives the protein CATSGDFAKNIQYF. Using reference TRBV2 and TRBJ2-4 for the parts outside the CDR3, the full variable domain is EPEVTQTPSHQVTQMGQEVILRCVPISNHLYFYWYRQILGQKVEFLVSFYNNEISEKSEIFDDQFSVERPDGSNFTLKIRSTKLEDSAMYFCATSGDFAKNIQYFGAGTRLSVL.

V gene TRBV11-2 combines with J gene TRBJ1-6; TRBD1 aligns across 7 bases. The CDR3 sequence is 13 residues long. Germline-derived CDR1 and CDR2 are SGHAT and FQNNGV. Unmatched junction bases numbered 6, after V lost 5 bases and J lost 11 bases. This chain's CDR3 is CASSQDRWAPLHF. CDR3 in DNA: TGTGCCAGCAGCCAGGACAGGTGGGCACCCCTCCACTTT.

The rearrangement uses TRBV19 and TRBJ1-1; D gene uncertain. V gave up 1 base and J gave up 4 bases, with 10 bases separating them. The CDR3 extends over 14 amino acids. CDR1 and CDR2 from the germline V gene are LNHDA and SQIVND (reference sequence). The CDR3 DNA reads as TGTGCCAGTAGTATAGGGTTTGGGAGCACTGAAGCTTTCTTT. Amino acid sequence: CASSIGFGSTEAFF.

This chain connects TRBV5-1 to TRBJ2-7; the match to TRBD2 covers 9 bases. V shed 7 bases, J shed 7 bases, and the junction held 15 bases outside the gene matches. CDR3 length: 15 residues. Germline CDR1 is SGHRS and CDR2 is YFSETQ. The CDR3 here is CASRTTTSGPLEQYF. The CDR3 nucleotides are TGCGCCAGCCGCACGACCACTAGCGGGCCTTTGGAGCAGTACTTC. Based on the CDR3 plus reference TRBV5-1 and TRBJ2-7, the full variable domain is KAGVTQTPRYLIKTRGQQVTLSCSPISGHRSVSWYQQTPGQGLQFLFEYFSETQRNKGNFPGRFSGRQFSNSRSEMNVSTLELGDSALYLCASRTTTSGPLEQYFGPGTRLTVT.

The chain has TRBV20-1 and TRBJ1-1; the match to TRBD1 covers 8 bases. The CDR3 contains 16 residues. Germline trimming cut 3 bases from V and 0 bases from J; bases unmatched to any gene: 9. Germline V gene data show CDR1 as DFQATT and CDR2 as SNEGSKA (reference sequence). The CDR3 sequence: CSASGTGGGMNTEAFF. The CDR3 DNA reads TGCAGTGCTAGTGGTACAGGGGGTGGGATGAACACTGAAGCTTTCTTT.

This chain joins TRBV7-9 and TRBJ2-2, with 8 bases matching TRBD2. The germline gives CDR1 SEHNR, CDR2 FQNEAQ (reference sequence). The CDR3 contains 15 residues. Trimming cost V 0 bases and J 9 bases; bases outside gene matches: 6. The CDR3: CASSLAAGVNRELFF. The CDR3 bases are TGTGCCAGCAGCTTAGCAGCGGGGGTCAACCGGGAGCTGTTTTTT.

This chain joins TRBV7-9 and TRBJ2-3; possible D gene TRBD1, 6 bases. Germline lookup yields CDR1 SEHNR and CDR2 FQNEAQ (reference sequence). Trimming stripped 5 bases from V and 5 bases from J, with 14 bases between. The CDR3 length is 14 residues. CDR3: CASSPGGPGDTQYF. DNA for the CDR3: TGTGCCAGCAGCCCTGGGGGCCCCGGAGATACGCAGTATTTT.

This chain links TRBV5-1 with TRBJ1-2; D may be TRBD1 (5 bases). The CDR3 consists of 14 residues. Trimming pared 5 bases from V and 2 bases from J, leaving 13 bases between. Germline CDR1 SGHRS, CDR2 YFSETQ. CDR3 protein: CASSQGSVNYGYTF. The CDR3 DNA is TGCGCCAGCAGTCAGGGTTCGGTCAACTATGGCTACACCTTC.

V and J are TRBV7-9 and TRBJ2-6, with D possibly being TRBD2 (6 bases). The CDR3 spans 19 residues. Trimming cost V 6 bases and J 0 bases, with 21 bases left between them. Germline CDR1 is SEHNR and CDR2 is FQNEAQ (reference sequence). Here the CDR3 DNA reads TGTGCCAGCAGATCCCGTCCCCGGTCGGGACTCTCTGGGGCCAACGTCCTGACTTTC. Amino acid sequence: CASRSRPRSGLSGANVLTF.

This clone was counted only a few times. The rearrangement links TRBV11-2 to TRBJ2-6, with D possibly TRBD1 on 6 matching bases. Germline V gene data show CDR1 as SGHAT and CDR2 as FQNNGV. The V gene lost 4 bases and the J gene lost 2 bases, with 9 bases spanning the gap. This CDR3 contains 15 residues. CDR3 DNA: TGTGCCAGCAGCTATCAGGGGACTGGGGCCAACGTCCTGACTTTC. Its translation: CASSYQGTGANVLTF. Based on the CDR3 plus reference TRBV11-2 and TRBJ2-6, the full variable domain is EAGVAQSPRYKIIEKRQSVAFWCNPISGHATLYWYQQILGQGPKLLIQFQNNGVVDDSQLPKDRFSAERLKGVDSTLKIQPAKLEDSAVYLCASSYQGTGANVLTFGAGSRLTVL.

The table lists this clone with a few counts. V usage is TRBV5-4 and J usage is TRBJ1-2; 9 bases fit TRBD1. CDR3 length: 12 residues. The junction had 10 bases not matched to a gene; V was cut back by 9 bases and J by 10 bases. Germline V lookup: CDR1 SGHNT, CDR2 YYREEE (reference sequence). The CDR3 DNA reads TGTGCCATCTTCGAGGACAGGGGATACTACACCTTC. Translating gives CAIFEDRGYYTF.